This section outlines one T cell receptor beta chain sequence together with its context. Antigen unknown. With a much larger clone just one base away, this may be a read error. The CDR3 spans 15 residues. Trimming stripped 7 bases from V and 5 bases from J, with 21 bases between. The V gene's germline CDR1 is MNHNS and CDR2 SASEGT. The data stem from a study of spatial heterogeneity in lung cancer. Study-level background: More beta-chain than alpha-chain sequences were consistently detected.

The sample's time point: sample taken at primary tumor resection. The approximately 77 donors had untreated early-stage non-small cell lung cancer. Whole RNA obtained from tumor, nontumor lung or frozen PBMC underwent sequencing without sorting. Study-level points and caveats: Tumor mutation count correlated with how many alpha and beta TCRs expanded intratumorally.

TCRdb reprocessed the 5' RACE reads with MiXCR, giving one entry per CDR3 protein. The sample consists of over 15,000 distinct CDR3 sequences, 6.5% of them appearing once. The source is a female donor with early-stage non-small cell lung cancer. This specimen consisted of lung tumor tissue, obtained at surgery. The genes are TRBV6-1 and TRBJ2-7; possible D gene TRBD2, 5 bases. CDR3 bases: TGTGCCAGCACCCCTCTTACGGGATCTGGCGACGAGCAGTACTTC. Translation: CASTPLTGSGDEQYF.